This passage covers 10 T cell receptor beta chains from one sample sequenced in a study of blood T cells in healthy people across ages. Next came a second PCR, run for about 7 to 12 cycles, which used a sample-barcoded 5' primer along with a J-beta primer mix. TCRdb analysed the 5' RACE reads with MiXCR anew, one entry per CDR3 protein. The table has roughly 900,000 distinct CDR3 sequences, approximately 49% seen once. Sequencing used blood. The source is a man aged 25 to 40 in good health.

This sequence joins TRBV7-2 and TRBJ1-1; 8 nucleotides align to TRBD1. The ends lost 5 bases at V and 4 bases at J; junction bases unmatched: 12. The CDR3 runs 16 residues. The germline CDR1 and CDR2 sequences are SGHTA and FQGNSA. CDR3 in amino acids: CASSPHSLDRGTEAFF. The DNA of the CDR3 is TGTGCCAGCAGCCCCCATAGCCTCGACAGGGGCACTGAAGCTTTCTTT.

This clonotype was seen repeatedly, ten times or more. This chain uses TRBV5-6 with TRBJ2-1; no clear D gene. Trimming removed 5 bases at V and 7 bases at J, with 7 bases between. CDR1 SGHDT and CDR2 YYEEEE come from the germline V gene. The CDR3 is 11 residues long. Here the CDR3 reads CASSIENEQFF. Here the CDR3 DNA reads TGTGCCAGCAGTATTGAGAATGAGCAGTTCTTC.

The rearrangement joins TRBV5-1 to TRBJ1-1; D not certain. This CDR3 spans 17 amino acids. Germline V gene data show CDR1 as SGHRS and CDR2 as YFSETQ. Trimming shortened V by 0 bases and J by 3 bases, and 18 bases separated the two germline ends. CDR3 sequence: CASSLGRTNQMYTEAFF. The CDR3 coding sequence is TGCGCCAGCAGCTTGGGACGGACGAATCAGATGTACACTGAAGCTTTCTTT.

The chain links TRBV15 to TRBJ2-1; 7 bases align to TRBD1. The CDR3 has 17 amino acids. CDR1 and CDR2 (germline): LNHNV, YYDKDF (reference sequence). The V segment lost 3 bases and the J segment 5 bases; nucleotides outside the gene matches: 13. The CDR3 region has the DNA TGTGCCACCAGCAGGCCACTTACAGGACAGGCTCACAATGAGCAGTTCTTC. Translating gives CATSRPLTGQAHNEQFF.

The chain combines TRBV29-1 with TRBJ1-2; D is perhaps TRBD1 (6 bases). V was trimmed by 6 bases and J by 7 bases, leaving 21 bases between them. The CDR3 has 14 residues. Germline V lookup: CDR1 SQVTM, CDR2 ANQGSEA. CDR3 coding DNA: TGCAGCGTCGAGAGGGGACATGGGGATCTTGGCTACACCTTC. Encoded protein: CSVERGHGDLGYTF.

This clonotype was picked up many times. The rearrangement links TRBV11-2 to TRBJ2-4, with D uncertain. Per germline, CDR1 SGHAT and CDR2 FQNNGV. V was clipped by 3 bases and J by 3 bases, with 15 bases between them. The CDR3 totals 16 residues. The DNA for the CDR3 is TGTGCCAGCAGCTTCTCTTCGGTGTCCGGCAAAAACATTCAGTACTTC. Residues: CASSFSSVSGKNIQYF.

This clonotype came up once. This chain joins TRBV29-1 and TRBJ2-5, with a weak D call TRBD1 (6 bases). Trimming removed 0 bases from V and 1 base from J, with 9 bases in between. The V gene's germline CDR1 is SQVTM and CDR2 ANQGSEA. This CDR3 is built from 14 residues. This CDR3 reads CSVEDLQGQETQYF. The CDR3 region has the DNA TGCAGCGTTGAAGATTTACAGGGCCAAGAGACCCAGTACTTC.

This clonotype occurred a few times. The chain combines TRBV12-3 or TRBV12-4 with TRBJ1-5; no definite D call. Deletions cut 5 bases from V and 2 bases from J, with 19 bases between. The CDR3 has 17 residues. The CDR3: CASSPGRGIIGNQPQHF. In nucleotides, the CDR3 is TGTGCCAGCAGTCCCGGACGGGGTATAATAGGCAATCAGCCCCAGCATTTT.

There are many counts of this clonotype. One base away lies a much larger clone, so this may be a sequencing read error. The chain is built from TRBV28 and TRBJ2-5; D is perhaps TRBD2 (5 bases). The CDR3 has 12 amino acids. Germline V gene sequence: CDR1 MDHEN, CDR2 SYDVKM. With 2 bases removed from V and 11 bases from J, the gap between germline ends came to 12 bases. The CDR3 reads CASSLGSRPQYF. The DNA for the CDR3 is TGTGCCAGCAGTTTAGGGAGCAGACCTCAGTACTTC.

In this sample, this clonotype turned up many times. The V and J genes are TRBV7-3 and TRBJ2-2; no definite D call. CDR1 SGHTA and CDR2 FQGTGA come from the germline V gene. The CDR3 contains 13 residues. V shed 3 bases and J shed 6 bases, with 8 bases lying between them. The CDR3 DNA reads TGTGCCAGCAGCTTGGGTACTCCCGGGGAGCTGTTTTTT. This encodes CASSLGTPGELFF. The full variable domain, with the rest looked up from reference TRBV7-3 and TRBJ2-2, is GAGVSQTPSNKVTEKGKYVELRCDPISGHTALYWYRQSLGQGPEFLIYFQGTGAADDSGLPNDRFFAVRPEGSVSTLKIQRTERGDSAVYLCASSLGTPGELFFGEGSRLTVL.